These T cell receptor beta chains were read from a single sample in a study of radiation and T cells in renal cell carcinoma. Here immunoSEQ multiplex PCR was the method, and the copy in TCRdb shows in-frame clones only, minus some. The data hold roughly 45,000 clones, with around four fifths observed a single time. This material consisted of blood, taken from a patient whose treatment included radiotherapy and nephrectomy. The origin of the receptors is an older woman with renal cell carcinoma. The CDR3 runs from the conserved cysteine through the conserved F or W. The order of the fields is clone size, D gene, J gene, V gene, CDR3 protein, CDR3 DNA. D genes are given only for firm matches. The size entry is marked missing in some rows and otherwise reads once, few, many or a size class.

size: once
D: TRBD1
J: TRBJ2-1
V: TRBV19
CDR3: CASSFRAGTGEGNEQFF
DNA: TGTGCCAGTAGTTTCAGAGCCGGGACAGGGGAAGGGAATGAGCAGTTCTTC

size: .
D: .
J: TRBJ2-7
V: TRBV5-5
CDR3: CASLRGQGLSYEQYF
DNA: TGTGCCAGCCTAAGGGGGCAGGGACTATCCTACGAGCAGTACTTC

size: .
D: TRBD2
J: TRBJ2-5
V: TRBV6-4
CDR3: CASSTGTSGSETQYF
DNA: TGTGCCAGCAGTACAGGGACTAGCGGGAGCGAGACCCAGTACTTC

size: .
D: .
J: TRBJ2-1
V: TRBV6-1
CDR3: CASSEAGEYNEQFF
DNA: TGTGCCAGCAGTGAAGCCGGGGAGTACAATGAGCAGTTCTTC

size: .
D: .
J: TRBJ2-2
V: TRBV5-1
CDR3: CASSSGSTGELFF
DNA: TGCGCCAGCAGCTCTGGATCTACCGGGGAGCTGTTTTTT

size: few
D: TRBD1
J: TRBJ1-2
V: TRBV19
CDR3: CASSMDRQNYGYTF
DNA: TGTGCCAGTAGTATGGACAGGCAGAACTATGGCTACACCTTC

size: .
D: TRBD1
J: TRBJ1-1
V: TRBV14
CDR3: CASSQTGGETEAFF
DNA: TGTGCCAGCAGCCAGACAGGGGGCGAAACTGAAGCTTTCTTT

size: .
D: .
J: TRBJ1-5
V: TRBV19
CDR3: CASSIGRGGQPQHF
DNA: TGTGCCAGTAGTATAGGCCGGGGGGGACAGCCCCAGCATTTT

size: .
D: .
J: TRBJ1-1
V: TRBV27
CDR3: CASSLLTHTEAFF
DNA: TGTGCCAGCAGTTTATTAACGCACACTGAAGCTTTCTTT

size: .
D: .
J: TRBJ2-3
V: TRBV7-8
CDR3: CASSKRGFADTQYF
DNA: TGTGCCAGCAGCAAGAGGGGTTTCGCAGATACGCAGTATTTT

size: .
D: .
J: TRBJ1-6
V: TRBV9
CDR3: CASSVGMVQGSSPLHF
DNA: TGTGCCAGCAGCGTAGGTATGGTACAGGGTAGTTCACCCCTCCACTTT

size: .
D: TRBD1
J: TRBJ1-4
V: TRBV2
CDR3: CASSQSGTENEKLFF
DNA: TGTGCCAGCAGCCAATCCGGGACAGAGAATGAAAAACTGTTTTTT

size: .
D: .
J: TRBJ2-7
V: TRBV6-1
CDR3: CASSEDSGTGLYEQYF
DNA: TGTGCCAGCAGTGAAGACTCTGGAACAGGGCTCTACGAGCAGTACTTC

size: .
D: .
J: TRBJ2-1
V: TRBV5-1
CDR3: CASSGGAANEGQFF
DNA: TGCGCCAGCAGTGGCGGGGCCGCTAATGAAGGGCAGTTCTTC

size: .
D: .
J: TRBJ2-1
V: TRBV10-3
CDR3: CAIRFRLGNEQFF
DNA: TGTGCCATCAGATTCAGACTAGGGAATGAGCAGTTCTTC

size: .
D: .
J: TRBJ1-5
V: TRBV27
CDR3: CASSLQGTNQPQHF
DNA: TGTGCCAGCAGTTTACAGGGAACCAATCAGCCCCAGCATTTT

size: .
D: .
J: TRBJ1-5
V: TRBV10-3
CDR3: CAIGQDNSNQPQHF
DNA: TGTGCCATCGGGCAGGACAATAGCAATCAGCCCCAGCATTTT

size: .
D: TRBD1
J: TRBJ2-5
V: TRBV6-5
CDR3: CASSYRLTGRGTQYF
DNA: TGTGCCAGCAGTTACCGATTGACAGGGCGAGGGACCCAGTACTTC

size: .
D: .
J: TRBJ2-5
V: TRBV18
CDR3: CASSPEGKTQYF
DNA: TGTGCCAGCTCACCAGAGGGGAAGACCCAGTACTTC

size: .
D: TRBD2
J: TRBJ2-1
V: TRBV29-1
CDR3: CSVVRGTSGDNEQFF
DNA: TGCAGCGTCGTGCGAGGGACTAGCGGAGACAATGAGCAGTTCTTC

size: .
D: .
J: TRBJ2-3
V: TRBV2
CDR3: CASSVGSTDTQYF
DNA: TGTGCCAGCAGTGTGGGGAGCACAGATACGCAGTATTTT

size: .
D: TRBD2
J: TRBJ2-3
V: TRBV2
CDR3: CASNSVREGDTQYF
DNA: TGTGCCAGCAATAGTGTCAGGGAGGGGGATACGCAGTATTTT

size: .
D: .
J: TRBJ1-4
V: TRBV19
CDR3: CASIPRGRVYEKLFF
DNA: TGTGCCAGTATCCCTCGAGGCAGGGTGTATGAAAAACTGTTTTTT

size: .
D: .
J: TRBJ2-2
V: TRBV7-9
CDR3: CASTVEPTELFF
DNA: TGTGCCAGCACCGTAGAGCCCACGGAGCTGTTTTTT

size: .
D: TRBD1
J: TRBJ1-5
V: TRBV7-2
CDR3: CASSIRQGNQPQHF
DNA: TGTGCCAGCAGCATCCGACAGGGGAATCAGCCCCAGCATTTT

size: .
D: TRBD2
J: TRBJ2-7
V: TRBV6-1
CDR3: CAISSYSGGAHEQYF
DNA: TGTGCCATCAGTTCATATAGCGGGGGGGCCCACGAGCAGTACTTC

size: .
D: TRBD2
J: TRBJ2-1
V: TRBV6-1
CDR3: CASSGGRLASGPRQFF
DNA: TGTGCCAGCAGTGGGGGGAGGTTGGCTAGCGGCCCGAGGCAGTTCTTC

size: once
D: TRBD1
J: TRBJ2-4
V: TRBV11-2
CDR3: CASSSSGTGGSKNIQYF
DNA: TGTGCCAGCAGCTCTTCGGGGACAGGGGGGTCCAAAAACATTCAGTACTTC

size: .
D: TRBD2
J: TRBJ2-1
V: TRBV2
CDR3: CASRLAGGKGEQFF
DNA: TGTGCCAGCAGACTAGCGGGAGGTAAAGGGGAGCAGTTCTTC

size: .
D: .
J: TRBJ2-2
V: TRBV27
CDR3: CASSLWSGYTGELFF
DNA: TGTGCCAGCAGTTTATGGAGCGGTTACACCGGGGAGCTGTTTTTT

size: .
D: .
J: TRBJ2-7
V: TRBV15
CDR3: CATSRARTGGTNEQYF
DNA: TGTGCCACCAGCAGAGCCCGGACAGGAGGGACTAACGAGCAGTACTTC

size: once
D: .
J: TRBJ2-3
V: TRBV5-6
CDR3: CASSLGATDTQYF
DNA: TGTGCCAGCAGCTTGGGGGCCACAGATACGCAGTATTTT

size: .
D: TRBD1
J: TRBJ1-1
V: TRBV10-1
CDR3: CASSEFRGRNTEAFF
DNA: TGCGCCAGCAGTGAGTTCAGGGGGCGGAACACTGAAGCTTTCTTT

size: .
D: .
J: TRBJ2-2
V: TRBV5-5
CDR3: CASREWAAPRELFF
DNA: TGTGCCAGCAGGGAATGGGCAGCCCCCAGGGAGCTGTTTTTT

size: .
D: TRBD1
J: TRBJ2-6
V: TRBV29-1
CDR3: CSVQLTGGAGANVLTF
DNA: TGCAGCGTACAATTGACAGGGGGAGCTGGGGCCAACGTCCTGACTTTC

size: .
D: TRBD1
J: TRBJ1-1
V: TRBV6-1
CDR3: CASSHRGVDTEAFF
DNA: TGTGCCAGCAGTCACAGGGGCGTGGACACTGAAGCTTTCTTT

size: .
D: TRBD2
J: TRBJ2-3
V: TRBV4-3
CDR3: CASSQDLGGRAEEDTQYF
DNA: TGCGCCAGCAGCCAAGATCTTGGCGGGAGGGCCGAAGAAGATACGCAGTATTTT

size: .
D: TRBD2
J: TRBJ2-5
V: TRBV7-3
CDR3: CASSSSGGKQETQYF
DNA: TGTGCCAGCAGCTCCAGCGGGGGGAAACAAGAGACCCAGTACTTC

size: .
D: .
J: TRBJ2-7
V: TRBV6-1
CDR3: CASSGQEPYEQYF
DNA: TGTGCCAGCAGTGGACAAGAGCCCTACGAGCAGTACTTC

size: .
D: .
J: TRBJ1-5
V: TRBV5-6
CDR3: CASSLGQQNQPQHF
DNA: TGTGCCAGCAGCTTGGGACAGCAAAATCAGCCCCAGCATTTT

size: .
D: TRBD1
J: TRBJ1-2
V: TRBV5-4
CDR3: CASSSAGGADYGYTF
DNA: TGTGCCAGCTCATCGGCAGGGGGCGCGGACTATGGCTACACCTTC

size: .
D: .
J: TRBJ2-5
V: TRBV7-9
CDR3: CASSSQETQYF
DNA: TGTGCCAGCAGTTCTCAAGAGACCCAGTACTTC

size: .
D: .
J: TRBJ1-2
V: TRBV5-1
CDR3: CASSPVDGVGGYTF
DNA: TGCGCCAGCAGCCCGGTTGACGGGGTGGGTGGCTACACCTTC

size: .
D: .
J: TRBJ2-7
V: TRBV6-1
CDR3: CASIGPEQYF
DNA: TGTGCCAGCATAGGTCCCGAGCAGTACTTC

size: .
D: TRBD1
J: TRBJ1-2
V: TRBV4-2
CDR3: CASSQGWTGNYGYTF
DNA: TGTGCCAGCAGCCAAGGGTGGACAGGGAACTATGGCTACACCTTC

size: .
D: .
J: TRBJ2-1
V: TRBV6-5
CDR3: CASGRDNEQFF
DNA: TGTGCCAGCGGCAGGGACAATGAGCAGTTCTTC

size: .
D: TRBD2
J: TRBJ2-1
V: TRBV6-5
CDR3: CASSQSGSRNEQFF
DNA: TGTGCCAGCAGCCAAAGCGGGAGTCGTAATGAGCAGTTCTTC

size: .
D: .
J: TRBJ2-7
V: TRBV6-5
CDR3: CASSSGQSYLTYEQYF
DNA: TGTGCCAGCAGTTCCGGACAGTCGTACCTGACCTACGAGCAGTACTTC

size: .
D: TRBD2
J: TRBJ2-3
V: TRBV9
CDR3: CASSPRIAGHQDTQYF
DNA: TGTGCCAGCAGCCCCCGGATAGCGGGACATCAAGATACGCAGTATTTT

size: few
D: TRBD1
J: TRBJ1-1
V: TRBV29-1
CDR3: CSVRQGRTEAFF
DNA: TGCAGCGTTAGACAGGGGAGGACTGAAGCTTTCTTT

size: .
D: .
J: TRBJ1-2
V: TRBV7-8
CDR3: CASSPHTDYGYTF
DNA: TGTGCCAGCAGCCCCCACACAGACTATGGCTACACCTTC

size: .
D: .
J: TRBJ2-3
V: TRBV7-6
CDR3: CASSLSIADTDTQYF
DNA: TGTGCCAGCAGCTTATCTATAGCGGACACAGATACGCAGTATTTT

size: .
D: .
J: TRBJ2-2
V: TRBV6-5
CDR3: CASSYVGGELFF
DNA: TGTGCCAGCAGTTACGTTGGCGGGGAGCTGTTTTTT

size: .
D: TRBD2
J: TRBJ2-3
V: TRBV7-2
CDR3: CASSPGLAGDGDTQYF
DNA: TGTGCCAGCAGCCCGGGACTAGCGGGAGACGGAGATACGCAGTATTTT

size: .
D: .
J: TRBJ2-7
V: TRBV18
CDR3: CASSPTDFYEQYF
DNA: TGTGCCAGCTCACCGACAGATTTCTACGAGCAGTACTTC